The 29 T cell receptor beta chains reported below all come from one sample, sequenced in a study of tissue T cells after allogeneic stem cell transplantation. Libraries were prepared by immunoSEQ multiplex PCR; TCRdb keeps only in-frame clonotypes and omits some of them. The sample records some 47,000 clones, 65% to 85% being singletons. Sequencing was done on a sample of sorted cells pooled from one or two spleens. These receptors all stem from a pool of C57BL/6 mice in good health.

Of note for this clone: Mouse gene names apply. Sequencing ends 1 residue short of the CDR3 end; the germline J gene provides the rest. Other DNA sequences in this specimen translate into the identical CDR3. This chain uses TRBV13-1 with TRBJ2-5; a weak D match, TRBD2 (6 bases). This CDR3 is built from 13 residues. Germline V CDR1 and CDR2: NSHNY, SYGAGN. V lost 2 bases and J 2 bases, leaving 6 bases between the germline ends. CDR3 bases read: TGTGCCAGCAGTGAGGGGGGCCAAGACACCCAGTAC. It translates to CASSEGGQDTQY. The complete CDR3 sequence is CASSEGGQDTQYF.

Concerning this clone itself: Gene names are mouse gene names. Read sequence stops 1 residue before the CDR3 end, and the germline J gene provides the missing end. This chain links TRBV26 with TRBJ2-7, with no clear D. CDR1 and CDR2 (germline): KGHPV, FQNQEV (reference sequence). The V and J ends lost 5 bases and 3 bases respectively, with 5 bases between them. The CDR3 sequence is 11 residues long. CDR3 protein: CASSSSYEQYF. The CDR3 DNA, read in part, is TGTGCCAGCAGTTCCAGCTATGAACAGTAC.

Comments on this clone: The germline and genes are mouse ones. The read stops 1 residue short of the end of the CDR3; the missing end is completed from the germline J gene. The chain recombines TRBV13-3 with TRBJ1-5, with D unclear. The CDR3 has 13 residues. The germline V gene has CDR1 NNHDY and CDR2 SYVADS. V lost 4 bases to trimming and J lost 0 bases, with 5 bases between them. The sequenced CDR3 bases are TGTGCCAGCAGTCACAATAACAACCAGGCTCCGCTT. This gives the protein CASSHNNNQAPL. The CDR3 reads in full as CASSHNNNQAPLF. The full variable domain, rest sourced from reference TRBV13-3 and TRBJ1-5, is EAAVTQSPRSKVAVTGGKVTLSCHQTNNHDYMYWYRQDTGHGLRLIHYSYVADSTEKGDIPDGYKASRPSQENFSLILELASLSQTAVYFCASSHNNNQAPLFGEGTRLSVL.

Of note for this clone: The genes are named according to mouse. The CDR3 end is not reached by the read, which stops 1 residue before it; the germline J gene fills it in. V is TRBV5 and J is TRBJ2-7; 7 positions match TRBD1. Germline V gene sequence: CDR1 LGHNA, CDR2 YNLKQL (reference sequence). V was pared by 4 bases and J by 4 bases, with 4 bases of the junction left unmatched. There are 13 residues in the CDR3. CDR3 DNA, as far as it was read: TGTGCCAGCAGCCGACAGGGAATATATGAACAGTAC. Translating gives CASSRQGIYEQY. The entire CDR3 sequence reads CASSRQGIYEQYF.

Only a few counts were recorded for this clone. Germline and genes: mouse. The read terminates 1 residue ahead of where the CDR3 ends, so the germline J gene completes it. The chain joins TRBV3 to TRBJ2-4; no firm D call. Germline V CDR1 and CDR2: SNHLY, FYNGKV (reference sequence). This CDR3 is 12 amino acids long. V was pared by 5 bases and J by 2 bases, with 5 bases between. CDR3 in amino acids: CASSPNQNTLYF. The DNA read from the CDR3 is TGTGCCAGCAGCCCCAATCAAAACACCTTGTAC.

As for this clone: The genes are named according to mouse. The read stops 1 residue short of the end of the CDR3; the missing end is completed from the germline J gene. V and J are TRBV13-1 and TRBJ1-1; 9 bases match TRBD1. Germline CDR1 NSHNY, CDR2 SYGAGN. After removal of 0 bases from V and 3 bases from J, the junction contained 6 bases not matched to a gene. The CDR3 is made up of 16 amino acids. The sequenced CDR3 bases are TGTGCCAGCAGTGATGCTGGGACAGGGATGGACACAGAAGTCTTC. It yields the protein CASSDAGTGMDTEVF. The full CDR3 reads CASSDAGTGMDTEVFF.

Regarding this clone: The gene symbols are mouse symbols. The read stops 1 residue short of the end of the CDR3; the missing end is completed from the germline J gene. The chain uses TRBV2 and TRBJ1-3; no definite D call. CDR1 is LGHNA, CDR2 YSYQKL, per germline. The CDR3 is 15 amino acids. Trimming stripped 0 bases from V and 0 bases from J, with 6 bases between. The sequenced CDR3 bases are TGTGCCAGCAGCCAAGAGAGAAATTCTGGAAATACGCTCTAT. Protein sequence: CASSQERNSGNTLY. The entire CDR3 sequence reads CASSQERNSGNTLYF.

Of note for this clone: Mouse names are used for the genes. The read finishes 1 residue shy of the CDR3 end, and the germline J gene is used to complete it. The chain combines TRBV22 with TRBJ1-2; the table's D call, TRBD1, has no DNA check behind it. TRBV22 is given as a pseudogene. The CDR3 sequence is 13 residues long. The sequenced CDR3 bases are TGTGCCAGCAGTTGGACAGCCAACTCCGACTACACC. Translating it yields CASSWTANSDYT. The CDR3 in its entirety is CASSWTANSDYTF.

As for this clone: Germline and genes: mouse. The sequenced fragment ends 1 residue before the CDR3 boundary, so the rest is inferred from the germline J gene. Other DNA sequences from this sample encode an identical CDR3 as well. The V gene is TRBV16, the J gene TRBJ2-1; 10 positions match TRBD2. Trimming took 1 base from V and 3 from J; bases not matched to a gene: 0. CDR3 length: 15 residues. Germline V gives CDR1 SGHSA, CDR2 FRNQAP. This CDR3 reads CASSLGDWGYAEQFF. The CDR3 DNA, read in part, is TGTGCAAGCAGCTTAGGGGACTGGGGCTATGCTGAGCAGTTC. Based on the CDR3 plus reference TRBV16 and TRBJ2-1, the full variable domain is NAGVIQTPRHKVTGKGQEATLWCEPISGHSAVFWYRQTIVQGLEFLTYFRNQAPIDDSGMPKERFSAQMPNQSHSTLKIQSTQPQDSAVYLCASSLGDWGYAEQFFGPGTRLTVL.

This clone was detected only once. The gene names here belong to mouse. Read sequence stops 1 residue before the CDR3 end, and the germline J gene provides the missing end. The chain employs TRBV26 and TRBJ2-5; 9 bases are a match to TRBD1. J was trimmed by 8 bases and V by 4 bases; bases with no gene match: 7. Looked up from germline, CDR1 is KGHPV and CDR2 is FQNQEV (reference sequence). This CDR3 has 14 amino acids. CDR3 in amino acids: CASSQQGARGTQYF. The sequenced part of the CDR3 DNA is TGTGCCAGCAGTCAACAGGGGGCGCGGGGCACCCAGTAC.

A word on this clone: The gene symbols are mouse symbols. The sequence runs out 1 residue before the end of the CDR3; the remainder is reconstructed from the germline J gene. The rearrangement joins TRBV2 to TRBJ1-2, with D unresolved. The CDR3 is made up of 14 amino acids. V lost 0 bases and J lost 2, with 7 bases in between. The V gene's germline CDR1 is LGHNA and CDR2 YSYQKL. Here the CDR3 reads CASSQDPQNSDYTF. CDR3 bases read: TGTGCCAGCAGCCAAGACCCCCAGAACTCCGACTACACC.

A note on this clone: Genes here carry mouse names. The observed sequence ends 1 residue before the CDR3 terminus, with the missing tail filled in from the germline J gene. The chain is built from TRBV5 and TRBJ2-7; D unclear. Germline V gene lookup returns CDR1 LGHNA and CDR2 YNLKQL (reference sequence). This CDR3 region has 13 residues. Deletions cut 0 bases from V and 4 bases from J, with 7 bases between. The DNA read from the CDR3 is TGTGCCAGCAGCCAAGATACGGGGTATGAACAGTAC. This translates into CASSQDTGYEQY. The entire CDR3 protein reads CASSQDTGYEQYF.

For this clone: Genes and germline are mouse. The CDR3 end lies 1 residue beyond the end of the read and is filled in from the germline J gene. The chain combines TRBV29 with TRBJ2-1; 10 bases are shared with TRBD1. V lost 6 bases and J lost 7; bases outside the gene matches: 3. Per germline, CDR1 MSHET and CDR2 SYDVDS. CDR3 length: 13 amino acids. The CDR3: CASRLTGGAEQFF. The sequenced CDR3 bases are TGTGCTAGCAGATTGACAGGGGGCGCTGAGCAGTTC.

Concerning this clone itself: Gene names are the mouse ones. This CDR3 is CASSLHSYYEQYF. Incomplete CDR3 DNA: TGTGCCAGCAGTCTGCACAGTTACTATGAACAGTAC. The chain combines TRBV26 with TRBJ2-7; D call uncertain. The CDR3 extends 1 residue past the end of the read, so its final part is completed from the germline J gene. The V gene's germline CDR1 is KGHPV and CDR2 FQNQEV (reference sequence). V gave up 2 bases and J gave up 3 bases, with 8 bases separating them. The CDR3 has 13 residues.

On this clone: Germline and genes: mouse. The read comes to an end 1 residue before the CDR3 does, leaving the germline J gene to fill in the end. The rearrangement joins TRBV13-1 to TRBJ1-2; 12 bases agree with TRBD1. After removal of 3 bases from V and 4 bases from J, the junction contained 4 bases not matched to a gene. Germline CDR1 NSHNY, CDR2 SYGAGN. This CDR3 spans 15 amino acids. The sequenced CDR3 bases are TGTGCCAGCAGTGGGGGACAGGGGGCAAGCTCCGACTACACC. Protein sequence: CASSGGQGASSDYT. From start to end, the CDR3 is CASSGGQGASSDYTF.

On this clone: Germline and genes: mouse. The sequenced CDR3 bases are TGTGCCAGCAGCCAAGATCGACTGGGGGGAAGCACCGGGCAGCTCTAC. Its protein product is CASSQDRLGGSTGQLY. The full-length CDR3 reads as CASSQDRLGGSTGQLYF. The J gene is TRBJ2-2, the V gene TRBV5; 10 bases map to TRBD2. The sequence runs out 1 residue before the end of the CDR3; the remainder is reconstructed from the germline J gene. The CDR3 runs to 17 residues. Germline values: CDR1 LGHNA, CDR2 YNLKQL (reference sequence). V dropped 0 bases and J dropped 4; count of bases not matched to a gene: 5.

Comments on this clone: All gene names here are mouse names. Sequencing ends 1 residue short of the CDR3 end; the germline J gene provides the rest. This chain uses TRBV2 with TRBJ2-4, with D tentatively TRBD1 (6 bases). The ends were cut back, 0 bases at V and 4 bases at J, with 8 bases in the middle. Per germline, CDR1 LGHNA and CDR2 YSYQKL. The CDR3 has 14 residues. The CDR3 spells CASSQEGQKNTLYF. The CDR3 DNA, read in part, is TGTGCCAGCAGCCAAGAGGGACAAAAAAACACCTTGTAC.

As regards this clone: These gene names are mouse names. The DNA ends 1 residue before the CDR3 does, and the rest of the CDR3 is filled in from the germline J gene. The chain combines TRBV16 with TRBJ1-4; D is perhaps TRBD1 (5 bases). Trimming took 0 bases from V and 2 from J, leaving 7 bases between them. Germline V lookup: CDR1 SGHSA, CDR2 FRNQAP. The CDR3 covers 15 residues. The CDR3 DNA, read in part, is TGTGCAAGCAGCTTAGAGGGACCGTCCAACGAAAGATTATTT. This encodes CASSLEGPSNERLF. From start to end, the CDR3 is CASSLEGPSNERLFF.

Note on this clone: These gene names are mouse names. CDR3 sequence: CASSIVRRVSGNTLYF. The CDR3 DNA, read in part, is TGTGCCAGCAGTATAGTGCGCAGGGTTTCTGGAAATACGCTCTAT. The rearrangement joins TRBV19 to TRBJ1-3, with D possibly being TRBD1 (5 bases). The sequence runs out 1 residue before the end of the CDR3; the remainder is reconstructed from the germline J gene. V was trimmed by 0 bases and J by 0 bases, leaving 10 bases between them. Germline CDR1 and CDR2: FNHDT and SITEND (reference sequence). This CDR3 region has 16 residues.

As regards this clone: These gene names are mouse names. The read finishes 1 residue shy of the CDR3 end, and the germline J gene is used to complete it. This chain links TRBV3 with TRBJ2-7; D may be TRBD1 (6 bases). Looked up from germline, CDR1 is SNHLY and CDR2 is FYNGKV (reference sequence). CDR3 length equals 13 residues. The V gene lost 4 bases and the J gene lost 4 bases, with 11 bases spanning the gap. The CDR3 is CASSSGQSYEQYF. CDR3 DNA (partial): TGTGCCAGCAGCTCGGGACAATCTTATGAACAGTAC. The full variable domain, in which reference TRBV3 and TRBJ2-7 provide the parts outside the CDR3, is GPKVLQIPSHQIIDMGQMVTLNCDPVSNHLYFYWYKQILGQQMEFLVNFYNGKVMEKSKLFKDQFSVERPDGSYFTLKIQPTALEDSAVYFCASSSGQSYEQYFGPGTRLTVL.

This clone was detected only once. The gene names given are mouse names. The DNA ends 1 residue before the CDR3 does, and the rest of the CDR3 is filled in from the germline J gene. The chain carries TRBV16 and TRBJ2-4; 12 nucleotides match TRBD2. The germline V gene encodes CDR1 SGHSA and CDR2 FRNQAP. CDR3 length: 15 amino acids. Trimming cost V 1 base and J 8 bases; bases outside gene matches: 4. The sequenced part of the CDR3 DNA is TGTGCAAGCAGCTTAGCCGGGACTGGGGGGATCACCTTGTAC. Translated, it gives CASSLAGTGGITLY. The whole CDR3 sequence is CASSLAGTGGITLYF.

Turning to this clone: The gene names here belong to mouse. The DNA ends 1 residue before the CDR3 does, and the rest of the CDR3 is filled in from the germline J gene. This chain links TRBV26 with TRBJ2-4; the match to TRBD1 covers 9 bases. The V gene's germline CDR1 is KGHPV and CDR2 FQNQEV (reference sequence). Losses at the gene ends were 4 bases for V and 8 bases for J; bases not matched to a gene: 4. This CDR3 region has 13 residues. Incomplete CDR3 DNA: TGTGCCAGCAGTCCCGACAGGGGGGGCACCTTGTAC. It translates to CASSPDRGGTLY. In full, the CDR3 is CASSPDRGGTLYF.

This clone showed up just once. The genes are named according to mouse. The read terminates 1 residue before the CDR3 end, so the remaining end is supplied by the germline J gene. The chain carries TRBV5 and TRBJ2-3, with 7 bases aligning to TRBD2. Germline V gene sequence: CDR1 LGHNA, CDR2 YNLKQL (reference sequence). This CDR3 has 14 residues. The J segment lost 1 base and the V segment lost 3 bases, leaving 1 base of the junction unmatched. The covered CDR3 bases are TGTGCCAGCAGCCACGGGACTGGTGCAGAAACGCTGTAT. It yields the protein CASSHGTGAETLY. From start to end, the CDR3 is CASSHGTGAETLYF.

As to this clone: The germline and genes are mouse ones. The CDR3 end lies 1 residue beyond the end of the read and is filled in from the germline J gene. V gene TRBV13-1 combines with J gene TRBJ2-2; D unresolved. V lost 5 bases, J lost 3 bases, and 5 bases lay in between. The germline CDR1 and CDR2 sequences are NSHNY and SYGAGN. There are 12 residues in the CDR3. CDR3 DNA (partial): TGTGCCAGCAGGGAGGACACCGGGCAGCTCTAC. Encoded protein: CASREDTGQLY. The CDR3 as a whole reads CASREDTGQLYF.

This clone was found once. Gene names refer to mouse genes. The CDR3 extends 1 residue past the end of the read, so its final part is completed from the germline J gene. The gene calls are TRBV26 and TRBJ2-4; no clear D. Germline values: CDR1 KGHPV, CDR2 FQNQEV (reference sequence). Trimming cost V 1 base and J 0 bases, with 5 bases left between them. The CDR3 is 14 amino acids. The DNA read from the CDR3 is TGTGCCAGCAGTCTGTGGGAAAGTCAAAACACCTTGTAC. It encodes CASSLWESQNTLY. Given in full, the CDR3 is CASSLWESQNTLYF. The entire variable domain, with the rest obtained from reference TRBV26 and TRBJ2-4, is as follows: NSKVIQTPRYLVKGQGQKAKMRCIPEKGHPVVFWYQQNKNNEFKFLINFQNQEVLQQIDMTEKRFSAECPSNSPCSLEIQSSEAGDSALYLCASSLWESQNTLYFGAGTRLSVL.

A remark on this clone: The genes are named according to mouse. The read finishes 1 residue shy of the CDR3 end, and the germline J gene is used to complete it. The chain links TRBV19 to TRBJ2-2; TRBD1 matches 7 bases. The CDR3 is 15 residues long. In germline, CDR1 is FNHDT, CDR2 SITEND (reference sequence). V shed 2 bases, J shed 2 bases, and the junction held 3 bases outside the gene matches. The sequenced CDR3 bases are TGTGCCAGCAGTATGGACAGGACCAACACCGGGCAGCTCTAC. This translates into CASSMDRTNTGQLY. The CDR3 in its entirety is CASSMDRTNTGQLYF. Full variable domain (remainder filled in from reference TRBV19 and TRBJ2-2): GGIITQTPKFLIGQEGQKLTLKCQQNFNHDTMYWYRQDSGKGLRLIYYSITENDLQKGDLSEGYDASREKKSSFSLTVTSAQKNEMAVFLCASSMDRTNTGQLYFGEGSKLTVL.

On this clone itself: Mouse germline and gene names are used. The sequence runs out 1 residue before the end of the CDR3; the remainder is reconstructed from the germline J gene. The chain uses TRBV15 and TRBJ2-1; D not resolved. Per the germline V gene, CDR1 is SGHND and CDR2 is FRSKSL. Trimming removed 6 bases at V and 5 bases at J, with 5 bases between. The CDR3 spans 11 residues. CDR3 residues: CASRSNAEQFF. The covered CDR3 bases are TGTGCCAGCAGATCAAATGCTGAGCAGTTC. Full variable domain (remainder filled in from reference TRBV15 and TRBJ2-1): DAGVTQTPRHEVAEKGQTIILKCEPVSGHNDLFWYRQTKIQGLELLSYFRSKSLMEDGGAFKDRFKAEMLNSSFSTLKIQPTEPKDSAVYLCASRSNAEQFFGPGTRLTVL.

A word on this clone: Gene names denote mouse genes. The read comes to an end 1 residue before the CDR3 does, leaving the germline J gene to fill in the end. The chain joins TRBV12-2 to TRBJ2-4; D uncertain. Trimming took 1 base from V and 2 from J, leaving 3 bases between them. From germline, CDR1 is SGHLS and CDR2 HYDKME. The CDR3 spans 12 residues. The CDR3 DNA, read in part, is TGTGCCAGCTCTCTACATCAAAACACCTTGTAC. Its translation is CASSLHQNTLY. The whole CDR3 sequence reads CASSLHQNTLYF. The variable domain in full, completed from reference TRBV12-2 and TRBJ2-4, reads NSGVVQSPRYIIKGKGERSILKCIPISGHLSVAWYQQTQGQELKFFIQHYDKMERDKGNLPSRFSVQQFDDYHSEMNMSALELEDSAVYFCASSLHQNTLYFGAGTRLSVL.

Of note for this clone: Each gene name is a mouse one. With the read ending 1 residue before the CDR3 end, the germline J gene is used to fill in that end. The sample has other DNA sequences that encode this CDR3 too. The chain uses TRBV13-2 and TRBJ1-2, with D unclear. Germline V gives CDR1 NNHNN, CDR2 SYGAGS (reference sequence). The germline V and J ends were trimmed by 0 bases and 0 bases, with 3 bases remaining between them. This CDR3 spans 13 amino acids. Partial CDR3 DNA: TGTGCCAGCGGTGATGCCGCAAACTCCGACTACACC. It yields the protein CASGDAANSDYT. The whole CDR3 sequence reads CASGDAANSDYTF.